This TCR beta chain emerged from a study of T cell responses to AZD1222 COVID-19 vaccine. Germline V gene sequence: CDR1 MRHNA, CDR2 SNTAGT. Deletions cut 11 bases from V and 2 bases from J, with 19 bases between. The CDR3 length is 15 residues. TCRdb's copy holds only in-frame clones and misses some; the assay was immunoSEQ multiplex PCR. The repertoire holds 95,000 to 150,000 clones, with roughly 88% as singletons. Whole-study findings and limits: Just a handful of people given AZD1222 tested seropositive at baseline.

As to this clone: The antigen is undetermined.

V and J are TRBV6-4 and TRBJ1-5; no firm D call. The material was peripheral blood, obtained 28 days after the second AZD1222 dose. The receptor was derived from an adult who received the AZD1222 COVID-19 vaccine. The CDR3 protein is CAVGWRGKGNQPQHF. The CDR3 nucleotides are TGTGCCGTCGGGTGGAGAGGGAAGGGCAATCAGCCCCAGCATTTT.